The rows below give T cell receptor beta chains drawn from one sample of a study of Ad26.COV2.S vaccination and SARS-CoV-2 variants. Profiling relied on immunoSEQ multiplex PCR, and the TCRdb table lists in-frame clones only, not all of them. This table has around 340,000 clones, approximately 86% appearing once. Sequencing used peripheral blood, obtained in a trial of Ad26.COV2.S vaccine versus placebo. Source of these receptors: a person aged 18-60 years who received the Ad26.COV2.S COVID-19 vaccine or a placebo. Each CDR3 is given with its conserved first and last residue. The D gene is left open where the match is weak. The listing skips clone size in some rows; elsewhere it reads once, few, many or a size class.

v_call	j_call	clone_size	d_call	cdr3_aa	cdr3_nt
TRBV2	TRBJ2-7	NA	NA	CAARGEAYEQYF	TGTGCCGCCCGGGGTGAGGCCTACGAGCAGTACTTC
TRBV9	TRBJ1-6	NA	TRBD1	CASSAGQENPTLHF	TGTGCCAGCAGCGCCGGACAGGAGAACCCAACCCTCCACTTT
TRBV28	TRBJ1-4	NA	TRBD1	CASSTRTGAGLNEKLFF	TGTGCCAGCAGTACCCGGACAGGAGCAGGCCTTAATGAAAAACTGTTTTTT
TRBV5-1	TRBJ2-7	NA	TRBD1	CASSPEQGAVEQYF	TGCGCCAGCAGCCCCGAACAGGGGGCGGTTGAGCAGTACTTC
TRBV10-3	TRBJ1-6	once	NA	CAISSAGRDNSPLHF	TGTGCCATCAGTTCCGCCGGACGGGATAATTCACCCCTCCACTTT
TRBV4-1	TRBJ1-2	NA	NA	CASSQVPSGILDGYTF	TGCGCCAGCAGCCAAGTCCCTTCTGGGATCTTGGATGGCTACACCTTC
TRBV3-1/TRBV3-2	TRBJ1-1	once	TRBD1	CASSFDRGNTEAFF	TGTGCCAGCAGCTTTGACAGGGGGAACACTGAAGCTTTCTTT
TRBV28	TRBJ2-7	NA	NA	CASNSGQAGYEQYF	NA
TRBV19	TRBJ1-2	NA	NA	CASQTGNYGYTF	TGTGCCAGTCAAACAGGCAACTATGGCTACACCTTC
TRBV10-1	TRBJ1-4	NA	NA	CASIPRNENPTIPEKLFF	TGCGCCAGCATCCCGCGAAATGAAAACCCAACCATCCCTGAAAAACTGTTTTTT
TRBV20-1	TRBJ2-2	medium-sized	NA	CSASSGLRRGGELFF	TGCAGTGCTAGTTCGGGTCTGAGAAGGGGCGGGGAGCTGTTTTTT
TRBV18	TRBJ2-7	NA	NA	CASSPLLTQSSYEQYF	TGTGCCAGCTCACCCTTACTGACACAGAGCTCCTACGAGCAGTACTTC
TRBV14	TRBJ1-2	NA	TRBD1	CASSRDRGSHYGYTF	TGTGCCAGCAGCCGGGACAGGGGGTCCCACTATGGCTACACCTTC
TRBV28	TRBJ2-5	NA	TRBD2	CASRGTGTSGGLAQYF	TGTGCCAGCAGGGGGACCGGGACTAGCGGGGGTTTGGCCCAGTACTTC